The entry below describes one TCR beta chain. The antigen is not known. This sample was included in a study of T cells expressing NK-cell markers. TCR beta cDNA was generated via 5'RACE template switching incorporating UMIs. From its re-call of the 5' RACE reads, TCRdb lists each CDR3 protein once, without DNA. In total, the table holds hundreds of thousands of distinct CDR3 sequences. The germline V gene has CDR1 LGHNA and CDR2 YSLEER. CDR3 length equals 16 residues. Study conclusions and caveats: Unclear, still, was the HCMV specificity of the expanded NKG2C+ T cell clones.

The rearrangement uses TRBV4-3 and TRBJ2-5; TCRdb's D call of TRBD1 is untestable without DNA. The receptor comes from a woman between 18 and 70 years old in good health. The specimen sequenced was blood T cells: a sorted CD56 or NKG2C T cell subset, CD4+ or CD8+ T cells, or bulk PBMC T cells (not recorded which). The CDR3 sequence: CASSQDRVPHGKTQYF.